The next 9 T cell receptor beta chains were all read from a single sample in a study of metastatic and nonmetastatic thyroid tumors (dated by TCRdb to between 2020 and 2021). Library creation used PCR. These reads were obtained on an Illumina HiSeq 4000. TCRdb took the public reads, trimmed them with fastp at Q25, ran MiXCR for clone calling and kept in-frame beta chains. The sample contains roughly 18,000 clones, roughly a fifth of them found a single time. The biggest ten clones account for about 17% of the sample. No patient had received any treatment before thyroid surgery. Source material: tumor tissue. Every receptor here comes from a female donor with papillary thyroid cancer or a benign thyroid nodule (not recorded which). Some clones in this sample may be carry-over from other donors' samples.

This clone appeared a single time. The J gene is TRBJ2-1, the V gene TRBV20-1; D is unresolved. Germline V gene data show CDR1 as DFQATT and CDR2 as SNEGSKA (reference sequence). CDR3 length: 12 amino acids. The V end lost 6 bases, the J end lost 2 bases, and 8 bases lay between the germline ends. CDR3 loop: CSAADTYNEQFF. The CDR3, as DNA: TGCAGTGCCGCCGACACCTACAATGAGCAGTTCTTC.

The table lists this clone with many counts. This chain links TRBV2 with TRBJ1-2; 7 bases fit TRBD1. The CDR3 consists of 14 residues. V dropped 4 bases and J dropped 8; count of bases not matched to a gene: 10. Germline V lookup: CDR1 SNHLY, CDR2 FYNNEI. The CDR3 region is CASSVRTGRRGYTF. In DNA form, the CDR3 reads TGTGCCAGCAGTGTTCGGACAGGCCGAAGGGGCTACACCTTC.

This clone was seen more than once but under ten times. The chain links TRBV19 to TRBJ1-1, with D tentatively TRBD1 (6 bases). The CDR3 contains 14 residues. The V end lost 6 bases, the J end lost 5 bases, and 16 bases lay between the germline ends. Looked up from germline, CDR1 is LNHDA and CDR2 is SQIVND (reference sequence). The CDR3 protein is CASRPRGGRTEAFF. The CDR3 nucleotides are TGTGCCAGTAGGCCCCGAGGGGGGAGAACTGAAGCTTTCTTT.

The chain recombines TRBV7-9 with TRBJ2-7; tentatively, D is TRBD2 (6 bases). V was trimmed by 5 bases and J by 6 bases, leaving 17 bases between them. CDR1 SEHNR and CDR2 FQNEAQ come from the germline V gene (reference sequence). The CDR3 covers 14 residues. The CDR3: CASSPPEGWSEQYF. In nucleotides, the CDR3 is TGTGCCAGCAGCCCCCCGGAGGGGTGGAGCGAGCAGTACTTC.

Many counts were recorded for this clone. This CDR3 is also generated by other DNA sequences in the sample. V and J are TRBV27 and TRBJ2-1; D might be TRBD1 or TRBD2, each matching 5 bases. CDR1 MNHEY and CDR2 SMNVEV come from the germline V gene (reference sequence). V was trimmed by 3 bases and J by 6 bases, leaving 12 bases between them. The CDR3 has 14 amino acids. CDR3 sequence (DNA): TGTGCCAGCAGTTTTCGGGGTAGGGGCAATGAGCAGTTCTTC. This codes for CASSFRGRGNEQFF.

This clone was recorded many times. Other DNA variants within this sample encode the same CDR3. This chain connects TRBV6-1 to TRBJ2-7; the D gene is possibly TRBD2 (5 bases). Germline values: CDR1 MNHNS, CDR2 SASEGT. V shed 3 bases and J shed 7 bases, with 19 bases lying between them. The CDR3 is made up of 15 amino acids. CDR3 sequence reads: CASSEEAWMGGEQYF. Here the CDR3 DNA reads TGTGCCAGCAGTGAGGAGGCGTGGATGGGCGGAGAGCAGTACTTC.

This clone is large within its sample. The chain combines TRBV6-1 with TRBJ1-5; D is perhaps TRBD1 (5 bases). V was clipped by 4 bases and J by 7 bases, with 20 bases between them. The V gene's germline CDR1 is MNHNS and CDR2 SASEGT. The CDR3 runs 16 residues. The CDR3 sequence is CASSVRKGQGRQPQHF. In DNA form, the CDR3 reads TGTGCCAGCAGTGTTCGGAAAGGGCAGGGAAGGCAGCCCCAGCATTTT.

The rearrangement joins TRBV6-1 to TRBJ1-6, with a weak D call TRBD1 (6 bases). This CDR3 region has 15 residues. Germline assignment: CDR1 MNHNS and CDR2 SASEGT. Trimming took off 5 bases at V and 7 bases at J, with 15 bases between the two ends. CDR3 in DNA: TGTGCCAGCAGTCTTAACAGGGAATGGAATTCACCCCTCCACTTT. Translating gives CASSLNREWNSPLHF.

A few counts support this clone. The gene calls are TRBV6-5 and TRBJ1-6; D unclear. CDR1 is MNHEY and CDR2 is SVGAGI in the germline V gene. The CDR3 totals 14 residues. The germline V and J ends were trimmed by 2 bases and 10 bases, with 12 bases remaining between them. The CDR3 loop is CASSYNGENSPLHF. CDR3 DNA: TGTGCCAGCAGTTACAACGGGGAGAACTCACCCCTCCACTTT.